Listed below are T cell receptor beta chains from one sample, sequenced in a study of identical twins. Using its own MiXCR run on the 5' RACE reads, TCRdb lists one record per CDR3 protein. Among 500,000 or so distinct CDR3 sequences listed, 14% were seen once. Another study also made use of these data, one on yellow fever vaccine responses in identical twins.

What was sequenced was CD4+ T cells sorted from blood. The receptors here all came from a woman aged 18 to 35 in good health. CDR3s include the opening cysteine and the closing phenylalanine or tryptophan. The D gene is left open where the match is weak. Clone size is stated in some rows and not others, as once, few, many or a class when expanded.

CDR3aa	CDR3nt	v_gene	abundance	j_gene	d_gene
CASSPRPGNTEAFF	TGTGCCAGCAGCCCGAGACCGGGGAACACTGAAGCTTTCTTT	TRBV7-9	many	TRBJ1-1	.
CSVDRAGGLSYYNEQFF	TGCAGCGTTGATCGGGCGGGAGGCCTGTCGTATTACAATGAGCAGTTCTTC	TRBV29-1	few	TRBJ2-1	TRBD2
CASTYRYPGTQYF	TGTGCCAGCACCTACAGGTATCCAGGGACCCAGTACTTC	TRBV6-1	.	TRBJ2-5	.
CASSYSLRAMNTEAFF	TGTGCCAGCAGTTACTCGTTAAGGGCGATGAACACTGAAGCTTTCTTT	TRBV6-2/TRBV6-3	few	TRBJ1-1	.
CASSRSGGLISYNEQFF	TGCGCCAGCAGCCGAAGCGGGGGCCTGATCTCCTACAATGAGCAGTTCTTC	TRBV5-1	few	TRBJ2-1	TRBD2
CASSDISGRWEETQYF	TGTGCCAGCAGTGATATCTCGGGACGTTGGGAAGAGACCCAGTACTTC	TRBV6-4	.	TRBJ2-5	.
CSARLRMGNQPQHF	TGCAGTGCTAGGCTCAGGATGGGCAATCAGCCCCAGCATTTT	TRBV20-1	.	TRBJ1-5	.
CAISDRASQETQYF	TGTGCCATCAGTGATAGGGCTAGCCAAGAGACCCAGTACTTC	TRBV10-3	few	TRBJ2-5	.
CSARTLDEQFF	TGCAGCGCACGGACTTTGGATGAGCAGTTCTTC	TRBV29-1	.	TRBJ2-1	.
CASSYSGGDNEQFF	TGTGCCAGCAGTTACTCGGGAGGGGACAATGAGCAGTTCTTC	TRBV6-5	few	TRBJ2-1	TRBD2
CSATLAVSYNEQFF	TGCAGTGCTACACTAGCGGTCTCCTACAATGAGCAGTTCTTC	TRBV20-1	few	TRBJ2-1	TRBD2
CASSYFGKYTGELFF	TGTGCCAGCAGTTACTTCGGGAAGTACACCGGGGAGCTGTTTTTT	TRBV6-2/TRBV6-3	.	TRBJ2-2	.
CSVEDPGLAGAPQETQYF	TGCAGCGTTGAAGACCCCGGGCTAGCGGGAGCCCCCCAGGAGACCCAGTACTTC	TRBV29-1	few	TRBJ2-5	TRBD2
CASGTGTAQFF	TGTGCCAGCGGCACGGGGACAGCGCAGTTCTTC	TRBV6-2/TRBV6-3	few	TRBJ2-1	TRBD1
CASSFPGLAGGLLFYEQYF	TGTGCCAGCAGCTTTCCCGGACTAGCGGGAGGGCTCCTCTTCTACGAGCAGTACTTC	TRBV7-4	.	TRBJ2-7	TRBD2
CASSEGTGGELFF	TGTGCCAGCAGTGAAGGTACCGGCGGGGAGCTGTTTTTT	TRBV6-1	few	TRBJ2-2	.